The present T cell receptor beta chain was sequenced within a study of sequential checkpoint blockade in melanoma. Study-wide background: Patients were randomized 1:1 to nivolumab-then-ipilimumab or ipilimumab-then-nivolumab first-line.

Treatment described: randomized to nivolumab then ipilimumab (arm A) or the reverse (arm B). No patient had prior DNA-damaging chemotherapy. The ends were cut back, 3 bases at V and 3 bases at J, with 14 bases in the middle. Germline V gene lookup returns CDR1 MNHEY and CDR2 SMNVEV (reference sequence). The CDR3 loop spans 15 amino acids. Clones were read by immunoSEQ multiplex PCR, and TCRdb kept only the in-frame ones, dropping some. The table shows about 32,000 clones, with less than 85% occurring only once. This sequence joins TRBV27 and TRBJ2-5, with D tentatively TRBD2 (5 bases). Sequenced material: CD8+ T cells sorted from blood (inferred from file names), taken from a patient given nivolumab and ipilimumab in sequence. This clonotype was obtained from a human donor with melanoma. The CDR3 DNA reads TGTGCCAGCAGTTTTCTCGGACTCGGAGAAGAGACCCAGTACTTC. Its translation: CASSFLGLGEETQYF.